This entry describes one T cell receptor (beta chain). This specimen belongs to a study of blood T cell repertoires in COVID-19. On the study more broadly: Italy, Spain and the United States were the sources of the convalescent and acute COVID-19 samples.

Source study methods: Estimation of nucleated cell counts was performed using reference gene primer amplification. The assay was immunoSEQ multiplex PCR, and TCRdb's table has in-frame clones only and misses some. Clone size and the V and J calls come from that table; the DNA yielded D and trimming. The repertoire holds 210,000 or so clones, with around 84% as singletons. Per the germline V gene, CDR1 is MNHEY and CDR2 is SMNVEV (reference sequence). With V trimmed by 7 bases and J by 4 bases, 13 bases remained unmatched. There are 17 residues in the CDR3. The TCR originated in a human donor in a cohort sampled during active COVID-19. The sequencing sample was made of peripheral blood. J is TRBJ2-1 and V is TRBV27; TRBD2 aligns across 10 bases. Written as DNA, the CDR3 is TGTGCCAGCAACAACAGGGTACTAGCGGGGCCTTACAATGAGCAGTTCTTC. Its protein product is CASNNRVLAGPYNEQFF.